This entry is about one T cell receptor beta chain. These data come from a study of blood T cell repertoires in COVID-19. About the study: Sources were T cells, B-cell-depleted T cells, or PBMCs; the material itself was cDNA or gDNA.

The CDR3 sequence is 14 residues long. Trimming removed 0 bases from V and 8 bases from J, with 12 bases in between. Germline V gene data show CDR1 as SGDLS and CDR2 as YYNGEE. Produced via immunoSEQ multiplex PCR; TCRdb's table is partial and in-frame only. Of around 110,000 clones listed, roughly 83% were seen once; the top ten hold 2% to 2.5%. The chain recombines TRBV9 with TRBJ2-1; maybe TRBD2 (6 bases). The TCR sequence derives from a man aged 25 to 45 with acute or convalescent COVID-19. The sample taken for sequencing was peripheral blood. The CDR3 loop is CASSVAAGNDEQFF. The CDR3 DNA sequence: TGTGCCAGCAGCGTAGCTGCGGGGAACGATGAGCAGTTCTTC.